This T cell receptor (beta chain) was sequenced in a study of CD8 T cells in ankylosing spondylitis. Points from the study as a whole: Existing reports had already noted some motif variants in reactive arthritis synovial fluid and blood.

CDR3 length: 11 amino acids. V lost 3 bases to trimming and J lost 3 bases, with 6 bases between them. Germline lookup yields CDR1 DFQATT and CDR2 SNEGSKA (reference sequence). On this clonotype itself: As yet, its antigen is unknown.

Each TCR beta library was made by quantitative 5'-RACE that incorporated molecular barcodes. TCRdb independently ran MiXCR on the 5' RACE reads; one entry per CDR3 protein. Of about 310,000 distinct CDR3 sequences in the sample, about 20% are singletons; the top ten hold about 3.7%. The sample was blood, either unsorted or a sorted T cell fraction (not recorded which). The V and J genes are TRBV20-1 and TRBJ2-7; D possibly corresponds to TRBD2 (5 bases). The sequence came from a female donor with ankylosing spondylitis or in good health (not recorded which). This chain's CDR3 is CSARGDYEQYF. For the CDR3, the DNA is TGCAGTGCTAGGGGAGACTACGAGCAGTACTTC.